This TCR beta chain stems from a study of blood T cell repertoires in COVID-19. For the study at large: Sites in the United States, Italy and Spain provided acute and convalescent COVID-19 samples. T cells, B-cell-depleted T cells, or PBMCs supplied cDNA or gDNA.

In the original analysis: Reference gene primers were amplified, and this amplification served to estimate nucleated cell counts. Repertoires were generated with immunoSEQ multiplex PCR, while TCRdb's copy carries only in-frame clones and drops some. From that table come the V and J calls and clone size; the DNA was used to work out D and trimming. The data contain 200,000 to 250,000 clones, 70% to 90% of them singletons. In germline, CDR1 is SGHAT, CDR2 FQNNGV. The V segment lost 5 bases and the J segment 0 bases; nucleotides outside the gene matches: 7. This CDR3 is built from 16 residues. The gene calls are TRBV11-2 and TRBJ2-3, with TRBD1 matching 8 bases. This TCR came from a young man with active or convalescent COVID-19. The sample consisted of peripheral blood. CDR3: CASSPGTGPSTDTQYF. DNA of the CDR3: TGTGCCAGCAGCCCGGGGACAGGCCCTAGCACAGATACGCAGTATTTT. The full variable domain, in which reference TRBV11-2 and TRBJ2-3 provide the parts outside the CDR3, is EAGVAQSPRYKIIEKRQSVAFWCNPISGHATLYWYQQILGQGPKLLIQFQNNGVVDDSQLPKDRFSAERLKGVDSTLKIQPAKLEDSAVYLCASSPGTGPSTDTQYFGPGTRLTVL.